This T cell receptor beta chain originates from a study of PD-1 blockade in mismatch repair-deficient tumors. The overall study: Enrolled about 2012-2017, patients had progressing, pretreated mismatch repair-deficient cancers of around twelve types.

The repertoire was sequenced with immunoSEQ multiplex PCR; TCRdb's copy has only in-frame clones and lacks some. The sample includes some 84,000 clones, 65% to 85% seen only once; the top ten take more than 2.5%. The clonotype comes from an adult with mismatch repair-deficient cancer. Sequencing was performed on peripheral blood, taken 12 weeks after starting pembrolizumab.

The CDR3 spells CAISGSSDTIYF. CDR3 nucleotide sequence: TGTGCCATCAGTGGTTCCTCCGACACCATATATTTT. The chain employs TRBV10-3 and TRBJ1-3; unclear D gene. The CDR3 consists of 12 residues. V shed 4 bases and J shed 8 bases, with 9 bases lying between them. Per the germline V gene, CDR1 is ENHRY and CDR2 is SYGVKD.